This T cell receptor (beta chain) came from a study of T cells in Graves' hyperthyroidism and ophthalmopathy. Regarding the study as a whole: The model made its ophthalmopathy prediction, and onset followed a median approximately 6 months later. Most thyroid clonotypes with frequency above 0.001 were detected in blood.

This clonotype was picked up many times. Its cognate antigen is unknown. Amplification yielded TCR beta CDR3 regions, with RNA transcripts as the source. HTBI primers drove first-round RT-PCR of the TCR CDR3. TCRdb reprocessed the multiplex PCR reads via MiXCR and lists one record per CDR3 protein. The sample includes more than 95,000 distinct CDR3 sequences, about 50% of them seen just once. This TCR derives from a man aged 40-55 years with Graves' hyperthyroidism. The sample taken for sequencing was blood.

CDR3 sequence reads: CASSPRGNSPLHF. The CDR3 DNA reads as TGTGCCAGCAGCCCGAGAGGAAATTCACCCCTCCACTTT. V gene TRBV14 combines with J gene TRBJ1-6; the D is unclear. Germline V gene sequence: CDR1 SGHDN, CDR2 FVKESK. V dropped 4 bases and J dropped 7 bases, with 8 bases sitting between them. The length of the CDR3 is 13 residues. Combining the CDR3 with reference TRBV14 and TRBJ1-6 gives the whole variable domain EAGVTQFPSHSVIEKGQTVTLRCDPISGHDNLYWYRRVMGKEIKFLLHFVKESKQDESGMPNNRFLAERTGGTYSTLKVQPAELEDSGVYFCASSPRGNSPLHFGNGTRLTVT.